The 17 T cell receptor beta chains listed next were all sequenced from one sample in a study of a mutant IDH1 vaccine in newly diagnosed glioma. The protocol was immunoSEQ multiplex PCR, while the TCRdb copy is restricted to in-frame clones and leaves out a portion. In the table there are 30,000 to 35,000 clones, approximately 92% of which are singletons. Time point here: week 47, end of study. Each dose delivered 300 ug of mutant IDH1 20-mer peptide subcutaneously with imiquimod. Antigen specificity for these receptors is unknown. The specimen was PBMCs, collected from a glioma patient whose treatment included an IDH1 peptide vaccine. The receptor source for this set is a woman aged 40 to 50 with glioma.

V gene TRBV20-1 combines with J gene TRBJ1-2; D may be TRBD1 (6 bases). CDR3 length equals 11 residues. V was pared by 4 bases and J by 7 bases, with 10 bases between. The V gene's germline CDR1 is DFQATT and CDR2 SNEGSKA (reference sequence). The CDR3: CSATTGPGYTF. The CDR3 coding sequence is TGCAGTGCTACGACAGGCCCTGGCTACACCTTC.

CDR3 bases: TGTGCCAGCAGCTTATCGGGACAGGGAGGTGGCTACACCTTC. It encodes CASSLSGQGGGYTF. The rearrangement links TRBV7-2 to TRBJ1-2, with 9 bases lining up with TRBD1. Germline V gives CDR1 SGHTA, CDR2 FQGNSA. Unmatched junction bases numbered 5, after V lost 2 bases and J lost 7 bases. This CDR3 contains 14 residues.

In DNA, the CDR3 is TGTGCCAGCTCACTTGGAGGGACAGCCCCCCTCTATGGCTACACCTTC. It encodes CASSLGGTAPLYGYTF. The chain is built from TRBV18 and TRBJ1-2, with 7 bases lining up with TRBD1. From germline, CDR1 is KGHSH and CDR2 LQKENI. The CDR3 is 16 residues long. Unmatched junction bases numbered 12, after V lost 4 bases and J lost 4 bases.

The V gene is TRBV6-1, the J gene TRBJ2-7; 12 bases agree with TRBD2. The CDR3 spans 14 residues. Germline-derived CDR1 and CDR2 are MNHNS and SASEGT. Trimming removed 7 bases from V and 5 bases from J; junction bases left unmatched: 6. The CDR3 sequence is CASNLAGGPDEQYF. For the CDR3, the DNA is TGTGCCAGCAACCTAGCGGGAGGGCCCGACGAGCAGTACTTC.

The rearrangement joins TRBV10-3 to TRBJ1-2; D is uncertain. The V gene lost 0 bases and the J gene lost 4 bases, with 9 bases spanning the gap. Germline CDR1 reads ENHRY; CDR2 reads SYGVKD. The CDR3 is made up of 14 amino acids. CDR3 residues: CAISESVGPYGYTF. CDR3 nucleotide sequence: TGTGCCATCAGTGAGTCTGTAGGGCCCTATGGCTACACCTTC.

The chain recombines TRBV5-6 with TRBJ2-7, with D perhaps matching TRBD1 (5 bases). V lost 1 base to trimming and J lost 12 bases, with 20 bases between them. Germline CDR1 is SGHDT and CDR2 is YYEEEE. The CDR3 loop spans 14 amino acids. The CDR3 region is CASSLRRQPQKWYF. The DNA for the CDR3 is TGTGCCAGCAGCTTGCGTAGACAGCCGCAGAAGTGGTACTTC.

The chain employs TRBV5-1 and TRBJ2-1; D not certain. Looked up from germline, CDR1 is SGHRS and CDR2 is YFSETQ. This CDR3 is 13 amino acids long. V was trimmed by 0 bases and J by 6 bases, leaving 7 bases between them. The CDR3 bases are TGCGCCAGCAGCTTGGGATCCGGCAATGAGCAGTTCTTC. Its translation is CASSLGSGNEQFF.

The V gene is TRBV6-5, the J gene TRBJ1-3; D call uncertain. Germline V gene data show CDR1 as MNHEY and CDR2 as SVGAGI. The CDR3 runs to 13 residues. Between the trimmed V and J ends, which lost 8 bases and 0 bases, there was a span of 8 bases. CDR3 residues: CASQRDSGNTIYF. The CDR3 nucleotides read TGTGCCAGCCAGAGAGACTCTGGAAACACCATATATTTT.

The gene calls are TRBV27 and TRBJ1-1; D not resolved. The V end lost 3 bases, the J end lost 1 base, and 9 bases lay between the germline ends. The length of the CDR3 is 14 residues. CDR1 and CDR2 from the germline V gene are MNHEY and SMNVEV (reference sequence). The CDR3 sequence: CASSFFAGNTEAFF. The DNA of the CDR3 is TGTGCCAGCAGTTTTTTCGCCGGGAACACTGAAGCTTTCTTT.

The chain uses TRBV6-5 and TRBJ2-3, with D perhaps TRBD2 (5 bases). V shed 4 bases and J shed 3 bases, with 14 bases lying between them. The CDR3 totals 15 residues. The germline gives CDR1 MNHEY, CDR2 SVGAGI. CDR3 nucleotide sequence: TGTGCCAGCAGTTCCCCCTATCGGGGAACAGATACGCAGTATTTT. It codes for CASSSPYRGTDTQYF.

The chain employs TRBV10-1 and TRBJ1-1, with D possibly TRBD1 on 5 matching bases. The CDR3 runs to 18 residues. V lost 7 bases and J 3 bases, leaving 27 bases between the germline ends. Germline V gene sequence: CDR1 WNHNN, CDR2 SYGVQD (reference sequence). CDR3: CASTKRGGVSYLDTEAFF. The CDR3 DNA follows: TGCGCCAGCACCAAACGGGGAGGGGTATCTTATCTGGACACTGAAGCTTTCTTT.

V and J are TRBV7-2 and TRBJ2-5; 11 bases match TRBD2. The CDR3 is made up of 18 amino acids. V dropped 0 bases and J dropped 2; count of bases not matched to a gene: 8. Germline V gene data show CDR1 as SGHTA and CDR2 as FQGNSA. CDR3 sequence reads: CASSLAPGTSGTQETQYF. As DNA, the CDR3 is TGTGCCAGCAGCTTAGCGCCCGGGACTAGCGGTACACAAGAGACCCAGTACTTC.

The chain couples TRBV5-1 to TRBJ1-1; a possible D gene is TRBD1 (6 bases). CDR3 length: 13 residues. The germline V gene has CDR1 SGHRS and CDR2 YFSETQ. V shed 4 bases and J shed 3 bases, with 10 bases lying between them. The CDR3 spells CASSLDSYTEAFF. The CDR3 DNA follows: TGCGCCAGCAGCCTGGACAGCTACACTGAAGCTTTCTTT.

This clone was detected once. The genes are TRBV7-2 and TRBJ2-5; D ambiguous. Trimming pared 2 bases from V and 1 base from J, leaving 8 bases between. Germline lookup yields CDR1 SGHTA and CDR2 FQGNSA. The CDR3 length is 14 residues. The CDR3 bases are TGTGCCAGCAGCTTATCGCCAGTCCAAGAGACCCAGTACTTC. Translating gives CASSLSPVQETQYF. Supplemented by reference TRBV7-2 and TRBJ2-5, the full variable domain reads GAGVSQSPSNKVTEKGKDVELRCDPISGHTALYWYRQSLGQGLEFLIYFQGNSAPDKSGLPSDRFSAERTGGSVSTLTIQRTQQEDSAVYLCASSLSPVQETQYFGPGTRLLVL.

The rearrangement joins TRBV5-1 to TRBJ1-1; TRBD1 is a possible D gene (6 bases). The CDR3 length is 16 residues. Trimming stripped 5 bases from V and 1 base from J, with 18 bases between. CDR1 and CDR2 from the germline V gene are SGHRS and YFSETQ. The CDR3 DNA follows: TGCGCCAGCAGTACCGACAGGTTTGGGGGGAACACTGAAGCTTTCTTT. Amino acid sequence: CASSTDRFGGNTEAFF.

The chain has TRBV9 and TRBJ1-2, with D perhaps matching TRBD1 (6 bases). CDR3 length: 13 amino acids. Trimming cost V 5 bases and J 7 bases, with 15 bases left between them. The V gene's germline CDR1 is SGDLS and CDR2 YYNGEE. DNA for the CDR3: TGTGCCAGCAGGGGCACAGGGAAGGTTGGCTACACCTTC. As protein: CASRGTGKVGYTF.

The genes are TRBV5-4 and TRBJ2-5, with TRBD1 matching 8 bases. Looked up from germline, CDR1 is SGHNT and CDR2 is YYREEE (reference sequence). After removal of 4 bases from V and 2 bases from J, the junction contained 4 bases not matched to a gene. The CDR3 loop spans 14 amino acids. CDR3: CASSNRDRQETQYF. The CDR3 coding sequence is TGTGCCAGCAGCAACCGGGACAGGCAAGAGACCCAGTACTTC. The full variable domain, with the rest looked up from reference TRBV5-4 and TRBJ2-5, is ETGVTQSPTHLIKTRGQQVTLRCSSQSGHNTVSWYQQALGQGPQFIFQYYREEENGRGNFPPRFSGLQFPNYSSELNVNALELDDSALYLCASSNRDRQETQYFGPGTRLLVL.